The entry below gives a single TCR beta chain sequence along with its context. Its antigen is unidentified. Clones were read by immunoSEQ multiplex PCR, and TCRdb kept only the in-frame ones, dropping some. The sample contains approximately 50,000 clones, around four fifths of which appear only once. The record originates from a study of OX40 agonist ivuxolimab in advanced cancers. Regarding the study as a whole: CD8+ T cells averaged more expanded clones than CD4+.

The V gene's germline CDR1 is SEHNR and CDR2 FQNEAQ (reference sequence). V was cut by 1 base and J by 1 base, with 13 bases left in between. This CDR3 has 16 amino acids. The sequenced sample was CD4+ or CD8+ T cells sorted from blood, obtained in a trial of the OX40 agonist ivuxolimab. The chain recombines TRBV7-9 with TRBJ2-5; D unclear. The clonotype originates from an adult with an advanced solid tumor such as melanoma, head and neck, liver or kidney cancer. In DNA, the CDR3 is TGTGCCAGCAGCTTAGTTTCCCTACCGCCCCAAGAGACCCAGTACTTC. It encodes CASSLVSLPPQETQYF.